The next 20 T cell receptor beta chains were all read from a single sample in a study of regulatory T cells in long-lasting Graves disease. Time point given: newly diagnosed GD, antithyroid drugs for less than 3 months. PBMC RNA was the source of the TCR library. Libraries of TCR beta came from iRepertoire HTBI primers plus Arm-PCR of CDR3 regions. From the multiplex PCR reads, TCRdb called clonotypes with MiXCR, one entry per CDR3 protein. This table has around 420,000 distinct CDR3 sequences, about 14% appearing once. Sequencing was performed on peripheral blood mononuclear cells (PBMCs), taken at new diagnosis, from a patient treated with antithyroid drugs. The receptors were gathered from a female donor with Graves disease.

This clonotype was picked up a small number of times. The chain uses TRBV5-1 and TRBJ1-1; D unresolved. This CDR3 contains 13 residues. V lost 0 bases, J lost 4 bases, and 7 bases lay in between. Germline V lookup: CDR1 SGHRS, CDR2 YFSETQ. The CDR3 reads CASSLAVATEAFF. DNA for the CDR3: TGCGCCAGCAGCTTGGCGGTGGCCACTGAAGCTTTCTTT.

This chain links TRBV29-1 with TRBJ1-1, with TRBD1 identical over 10 bases. The CDR3 length is 19 residues. Germline CDR1 SQVTM, CDR2 ANQGSEA. Germline trimming cut 0 bases from V and 1 base from J; bases unmatched to any gene: 14. In DNA, the CDR3 is TGCAGCGTTGAAGATACTAGGGTCGACAGGGGGCGGGCGAACACTGAAGCTTTCTTT. Its translation: CSVEDTRVDRGRANTEAFF.

This clonotype was found many times. The genes are TRBV3-1 and TRBJ2-1, with 8 positions matching TRBD1. CDR1 and CDR2 (germline): LGHDT, YNNKEL (reference sequence). V lost 4 bases and J lost 2; bases outside the gene matches: 4. The CDR3 contains 15 residues. CDR3 amino acids: CASSRIRGPYNEQFF. Written as DNA, the CDR3 is TGTGCCAGCAGCCGCATCAGGGGGCCCTACAATGAGCAGTTCTTC.

In this sample, this clonotype turned up many times. The CDR3 DNA reads TGTGCCAGCAGTTCCAGGAACTACGAGCAGTACTTC. Amino acid sequence: CASSSRNYEQYF. The chain employs TRBV28 and TRBJ2-7; D call uncertain. This CDR3 spans 12 amino acids. Looked up from germline, CDR1 is MDHEN and CDR2 is SYDVKM. Trimming took off 4 bases at V and 3 bases at J, with 7 bases between the two ends. Variable domain in full (rest from reference TRBV28 and TRBJ2-7): DVKVTQSSRYLVKRTGEKVFLECVQDMDHENMFWYRQDPGLGLRLIYFSYDVKMKEKGDIPEGYSVSREKKERFSLILESASTNQTSMYLCASSSRNYEQYFGPGTRLTVT.

This clonotype was observed many times. This sequence joins TRBV27 and TRBJ1-1; D is unresolved. The CDR3 totals 16 residues. Germline CDR1 and CDR2: MNHEY and SMNVEV (reference sequence). V lost 4 bases and J 0 bases, leaving 15 bases between the germline ends. The CDR3 coding sequence is TGTGCCAGCAGTTATGGAGAACTTCGAATGAACACTGAAGCTTTCTTT. This gives the protein CASSYGELRMNTEAFF.

Ten or more counts support this clonotype. V and J are TRBV28 and TRBJ2-3; D gene uncertain. The V and J ends lost 3 bases and 1 base respectively, with 11 bases between them. The CDR3 contains 15 residues. Germline CDR1 reads MDHEN; CDR2 reads SYDVKM. DNA for the CDR3: TGTGCCAGCAGTTTTGGAACTCATGGCACAGATACGCAGTATTTT. Translated, it gives CASSFGTHGTDTQYF.

This clonotype was seen repeatedly, ten times or more. The gene calls are TRBV20-1 and TRBJ2-1; possible D gene TRBD2, 5 bases. With 7 bases removed from V and 4 bases from J, the gap between germline ends came to 14 bases. The germline V gene has CDR1 DFQATT and CDR2 SNEGSKA (reference sequence). The CDR3 totals 13 residues. CDR3 in amino acids: CSGRASMYNEQFF. DNA of the CDR3: TGCAGTGGGCGGGCTAGTATGTACAATGAGCAGTTCTTC.

The chain couples TRBV4-1 to TRBJ2-7; TRBD1 might be the D (5 bases). Looked up from germline, CDR1 is MGHRA and CDR2 is YSYEKL. CDR3 length equals 13 residues. V lost 2 bases, J lost 5 bases, and 10 bases lay in between. CDR3 bases: TGCGCCAGCAGCCAACCACAGGCCAACGAGCAGTACTTC. This gives the protein CASSQPQANEQYF.

At least ten counts were recorded for this clonotype. The chain has TRBV7-3 and TRBJ2-2; 7 nucleotides agree with TRBD1. J was trimmed by 7 bases and V by 5 bases; bases with no gene match: 7. The germline V gene encodes CDR1 SGHTA and CDR2 FQGTGA. This CDR3 region has 14 residues. The CDR3 protein is CASSPRGLDGELFF. The CDR3 DNA sequence: TGTGCCAGCAGCCCAAGGGGGCTCGACGGGGAGCTGTTTTTT.

In its sample, this clonotype was seen many times. The V gene is TRBV15, the J gene TRBJ2-7; perhaps TRBD1 as D (5 bases). The V gene's germline CDR1 is LNHNV and CDR2 YYDKDF (reference sequence). This CDR3 comprises 16 residues. The V end lost 0 bases, the J end lost 5 bases, and 17 bases lay between the germline ends. This CDR3 is CATSRDVGRDGHEQYF. The CDR3, as DNA: TGTGCCACCAGCAGAGATGTCGGCAGGGATGGCCACGAGCAGTACTTC.

This clonotype was picked up a small number of times. The chain uses TRBV7-9 and TRBJ1-6; 8 bases fit TRBD1. The CDR3 sequence is 14 residues long. CDR1 is SEHNR, CDR2 FQNEAQ, per germline (reference sequence). Unmatched junction bases numbered 3, after V lost 5 bases and J lost 6 bases. Here the CDR3 reads CASSRQGFNSPLHF. As DNA, the CDR3 is TGTGCCAGCAGCCGACAGGGGTTTAATTCACCCCTCCACTTT.

CDR3 DNA sequence: TGTGCCATCAGTGGGGACAGGCCCCCCTACGAGCAGTACTTC. As protein: CAISGDRPPYEQYF. The chain combines TRBV10-3 with TRBJ2-7, with 8 bases that match TRBD1. CDR1 and CDR2 from the germline V gene are ENHRY and SYGVKD. This CDR3 is built from 14 residues. The V segment lost 4 bases and the J segment 2 bases; nucleotides outside the gene matches: 4.

V gene TRBV5-5 combines with J gene TRBJ1-5; possibly TRBD1 for D (6 bases). Trimming left V 5 bases short and J 3 bases short, with 21 bases between. The CDR3 is made up of 17 amino acids. Germline V CDR1 and CDR2: SGHKS, YYEKEE (reference sequence). CDR3 protein: CASSPNRRGNHNQPQHF. Written as DNA, the CDR3 is TGTGCCAGCAGTCCCAATAGGAGGGGGAATCACAATCAGCCCCAGCATTTT.

In this sample, this clonotype turned up many times. The CDR3 here is CASSRRQGGNQPQHF. The CDR3, as DNA: TGTGCCAGCAGTCGCCGACAGGGAGGCAATCAGCCCCAGCATTTT. The chain employs TRBV6-1 and TRBJ1-5; 7 bases agree with TRBD1. CDR3 size: 15 residues. Germline lookup yields CDR1 MNHNS and CDR2 SASEGT. V gave up 5 bases and J gave up 2 bases; unmatched junction bases: 6.

This clonotype appeared many times. This chain joins TRBV3-1 and TRBJ2-7, with 13 nucleotides matching TRBD2. Germline V gene sequence: CDR1 LGHDT, CDR2 YNNKEL (reference sequence). This CDR3 is built from 15 residues. The junction had 2 bases not matched to a gene; V was cut back by 1 base and J by 5 bases. CDR3 sequence: CASSQVGLAGDEQYF. The CDR3 region has the DNA TGTGCCAGCAGCCAAGTCGGACTAGCGGGAGACGAGCAGTACTTC.

This clonotype was counted ten times or more. The chain uses TRBV11-2 and TRBJ2-2, with 7 positions matching TRBD2. V lost 2 bases and J lost 4; bases outside the gene matches: 7. There are 16 residues in the CDR3. Germline-derived CDR1 and CDR2 are SGHAT and FQNNGV. The CDR3 sequence: CASSLLGGERTGELFF. The CDR3 DNA follows: TGTGCCAGCAGCTTACTTGGGGGGGAGCGCACCGGGGAGCTGTTTTTT.

This clonotype was seen a handful of times. The chain employs TRBV19 and TRBJ2-1, with TRBD2 matching 8 bases. Germline lookup yields CDR1 LNHDA and CDR2 SQIVND (reference sequence). Unmatched junction bases numbered 6, after V lost 1 base and J lost 7 bases. The CDR3 has 15 residues. CDR3 sequence: CASSIVPGGGNEQFF. CDR3 sequence (DNA): TGTGCCAGTAGTATAGTCCCGGGGGGGGGAAATGAGCAGTTCTTC.

This clonotype was observed at least ten times. This chain connects TRBV4-3 to TRBJ2-1; 11 nucleotides match TRBD2. With 4 bases clipped from V and 10 bases from J, the junction kept 15 bases outside the gene matches. The length of the CDR3 is 17 residues. Germline V lookup: CDR1 LGHNA, CDR2 YSLEER. CDR3 sequence reads: CASSPSHTSGRAREQFF. In DNA, the CDR3 is TGCGCCAGCAGCCCCTCGCATACTAGCGGGAGAGCGAGGGAGCAGTTCTTC.

In this sample, this clonotype turned up a few times. The rearrangement joins TRBV4-1 to TRBJ1-1; a weak D match, TRBD1 (6 bases). Germline V CDR1 and CDR2: MGHRA, YSYEKL. This CDR3 comprises 17 residues. Trimming left V 0 bases short and J 8 bases short, with 22 bases between. CDR3 protein: CASSQELALVGGLEAFF. The DNA of the CDR3 is TGCGCCAGCAGCCAAGAGCTAGCTTTAGTCGGGGGGCTCGAAGCTTTCTTT.

This clonotype was counted ten times or more. The chain links TRBV30 to TRBJ2-2; D may be TRBD1 (6 bases). The CDR3 runs to 13 residues. Between the trimmed V and J ends, which lost 7 bases and 2 bases, there was a span of 11 bases. Germline CDR1 and CDR2: GTSNPN and SVGIG (reference sequence). The CDR3 sequence: CASRGANTGELFF. As DNA, the CDR3 is TGTGCCTCCAGGGGCGCTAACACCGGGGAGCTGTTTTTT. Using reference TRBV30 and TRBJ2-2 for the parts outside the CDR3, the full variable domain is SQTIHQWPATLVQPVGSPLSLECTVEGTSNPNLYWYRQAAGRGLQLLFYSVGIGQISSEVPQNLSASRPQDRQFILSSKKLLLSDSGFYLCASRGANTGELFFGEGSRLTVL.